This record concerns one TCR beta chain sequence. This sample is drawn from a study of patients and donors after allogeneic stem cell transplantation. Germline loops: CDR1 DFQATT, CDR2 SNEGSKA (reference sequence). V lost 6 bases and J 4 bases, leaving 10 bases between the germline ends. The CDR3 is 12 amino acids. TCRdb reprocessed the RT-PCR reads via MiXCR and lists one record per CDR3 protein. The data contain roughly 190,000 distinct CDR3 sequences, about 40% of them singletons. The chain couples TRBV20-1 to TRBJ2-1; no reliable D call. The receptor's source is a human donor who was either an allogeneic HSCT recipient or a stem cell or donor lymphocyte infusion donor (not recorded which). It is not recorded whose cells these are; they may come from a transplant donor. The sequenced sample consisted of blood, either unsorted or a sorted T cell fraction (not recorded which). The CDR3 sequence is CSASRTYNEQFF. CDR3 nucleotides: TGCAGTGCCTCCAGAACTTACAATGAGCAGTTCTTC.